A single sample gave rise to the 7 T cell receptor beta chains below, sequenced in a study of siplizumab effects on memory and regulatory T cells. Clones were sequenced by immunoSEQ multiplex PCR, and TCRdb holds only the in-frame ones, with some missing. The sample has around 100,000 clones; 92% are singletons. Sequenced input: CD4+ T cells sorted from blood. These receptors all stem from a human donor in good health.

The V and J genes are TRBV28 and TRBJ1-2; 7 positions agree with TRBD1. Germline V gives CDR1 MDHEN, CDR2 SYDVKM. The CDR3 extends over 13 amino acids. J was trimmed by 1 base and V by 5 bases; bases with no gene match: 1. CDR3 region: CASSQGDNYGYTF. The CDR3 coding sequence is TGTGCCAGCAGTCAGGGGGATAACTATGGCTACACCTTC.

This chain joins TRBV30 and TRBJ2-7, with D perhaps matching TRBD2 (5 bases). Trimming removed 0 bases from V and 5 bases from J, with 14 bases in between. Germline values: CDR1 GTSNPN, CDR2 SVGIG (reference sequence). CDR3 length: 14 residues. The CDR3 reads CAWSVRGRYNEQYF. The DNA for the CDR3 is TGTGCCTGGAGTGTACGTGGGAGATATAACGAGCAGTACTTC.

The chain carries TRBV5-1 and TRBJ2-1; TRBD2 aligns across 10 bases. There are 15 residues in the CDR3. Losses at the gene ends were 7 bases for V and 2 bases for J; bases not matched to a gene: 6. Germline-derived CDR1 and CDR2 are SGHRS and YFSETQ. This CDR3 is CASRIAGGTYNEQFF. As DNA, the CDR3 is TGCGCCAGCCGGATAGCGGGAGGAACCTACAATGAGCAGTTCTTC.

The CDR3 here is CASSRLVGNTEAFF. The CDR3 DNA sequence: TGCGCCAGCAGCCGCCTAGTTGGTAACACTGAAGCTTTCTTT. The genes are TRBV4-1 and TRBJ1-1, with unresolved D. The germline V gene encodes CDR1 MGHRA and CDR2 YSYEKL. This CDR3 region has 14 residues. V was clipped by 4 bases and J by 2 bases, with 11 bases between them.

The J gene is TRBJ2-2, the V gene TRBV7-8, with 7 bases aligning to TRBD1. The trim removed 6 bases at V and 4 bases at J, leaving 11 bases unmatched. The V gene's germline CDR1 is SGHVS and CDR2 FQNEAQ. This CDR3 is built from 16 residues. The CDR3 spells CASRRTGVGSTGELFF. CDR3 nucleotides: TGTGCCAGCAGACGAACAGGGGTTGGGAGCACCGGGGAGCTGTTTTTT.

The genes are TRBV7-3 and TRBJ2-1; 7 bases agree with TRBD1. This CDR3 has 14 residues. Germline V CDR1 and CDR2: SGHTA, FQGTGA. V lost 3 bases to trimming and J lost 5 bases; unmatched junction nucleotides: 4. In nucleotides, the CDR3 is TGTGCCAGCAGCTTGGGACAGAAAAACAATGAGCAGTTCTTC. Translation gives CASSLGQKNNEQFF. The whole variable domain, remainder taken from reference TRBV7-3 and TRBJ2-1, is GAGVSQTPSNKVTEKGKYVELRCDPISGHTALYWYRQSLGQGPEFLIYFQGTGAADDSGLPNDRFFAVRPEGSVSTLKIQRTERGDSAVYLCASSLGQKNNEQFFGPGTRLTVL.

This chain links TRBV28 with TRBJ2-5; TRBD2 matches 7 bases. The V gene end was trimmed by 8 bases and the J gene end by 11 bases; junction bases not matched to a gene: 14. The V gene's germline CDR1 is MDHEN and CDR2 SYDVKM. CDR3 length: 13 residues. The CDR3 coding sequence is TGTGCCAGCGGCCCTACGACCCCGCGGGAGCAGTACTTC. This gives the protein CASGPTTPREQYF.